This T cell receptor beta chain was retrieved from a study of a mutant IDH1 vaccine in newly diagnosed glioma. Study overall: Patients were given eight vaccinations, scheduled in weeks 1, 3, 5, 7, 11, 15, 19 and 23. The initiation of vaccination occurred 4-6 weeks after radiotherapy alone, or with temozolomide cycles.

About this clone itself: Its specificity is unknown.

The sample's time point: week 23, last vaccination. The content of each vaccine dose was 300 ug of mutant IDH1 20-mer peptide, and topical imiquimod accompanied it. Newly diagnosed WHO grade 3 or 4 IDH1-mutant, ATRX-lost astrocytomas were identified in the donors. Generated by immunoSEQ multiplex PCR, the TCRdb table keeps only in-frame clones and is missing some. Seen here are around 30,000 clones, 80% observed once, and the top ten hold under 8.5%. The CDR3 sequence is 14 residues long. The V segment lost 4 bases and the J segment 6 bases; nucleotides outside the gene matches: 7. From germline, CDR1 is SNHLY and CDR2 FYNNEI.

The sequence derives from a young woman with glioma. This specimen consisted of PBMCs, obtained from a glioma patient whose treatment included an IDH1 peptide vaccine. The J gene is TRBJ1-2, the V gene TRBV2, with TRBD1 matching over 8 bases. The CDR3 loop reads CASSASGQGDGYTF. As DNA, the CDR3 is TGTGCCAGCAGTGCCTCTGGACAGGGTGATGGCTACACCTTC.